A selection of T cell receptor beta chains follows, all from one sample in a study of vaccination and CD4 T cells after COVID-19. Their antigen targets remain unknown. TCRdb used MiXCR to reprocess the PCR reads, holding one entry per CDR3 protein. The table lists around 8,000 distinct CDR3 sequences, more than 35% of them singletons. Sequencing used CD4+ T cells from blood, cultured in vitro. The receptor set was obtained from a human donor in good health. The CDR3 runs from the conserved cysteine through the conserved F or W. Each record gives: V gene, clone size, D gene, J gene, CDR3 DNA, CDR3 protein. The D gene is left open where the match is weak. Clone size is stated in some rows and not others, as once, few, many or a class when expanded.

v_gene: TRBV6-1
abundance: few
d_gene: NA
j_gene: TRBJ2-1
CDR3nt: TGTGCCAGCGAGGGGGGGGGTCAGGTTGAGCAGTTCTTC
CDR3aa: CASEGGGQVEQFF

v_gene: TRBV7-8
abundance: NA
d_gene: NA
j_gene: TRBJ2-1
CDR3nt: TGTGCCAGCAGCTTGGGGGCGTTAGGGTCTGAGCAGTTCTTC
CDR3aa: CASSLGALGSEQFF

v_gene: TRBV25-1
abundance: few
d_gene: NA
j_gene: TRBJ1-5
CDR3nt: TGTGCCAGCAGTGAAGCCAGGGTCGATCAGCCCCAGCATTTT
CDR3aa: CASSEARVDQPQHF

v_gene: TRBV30
abundance: once
d_gene: TRBD1
j_gene: TRBJ1-2
CDR3nt: TGTGCCTGGATCCATTTGGGCACAGGGGACGGTGGCTACACCTTC
CDR3aa: CAWIHLGTGDGGYTF

v_gene: TRBV9
abundance: NA
d_gene: TRBD1
j_gene: TRBJ2-5
CDR3nt: TGTGCCAGCAGCCCGGGACAGGGTCACGAGACCCAGTACTTC
CDR3aa: CASSPGQGHETQYF

v_gene: TRBV27
abundance: NA
d_gene: NA
j_gene: TRBJ1-6
CDR3nt: TGTGCCAGCAGTTTACGGATCTATTCACCCCTCCACTTT
CDR3aa: CASSLRIYSPLHF

v_gene: TRBV7-2
abundance: few
d_gene: NA
j_gene: TRBJ2-3
CDR3nt: TGTGCCAGCAGCTCCGGGTCAATGGGCGGCACAGATACGCAGTATTTT
CDR3aa: CASSSGSMGGTDTQYF

v_gene: TRBV7-9
abundance: NA
d_gene: NA
j_gene: TRBJ1-6
CDR3nt: TGTGCCAGCAGCTTCCCCCCCTCACCCCTCCACTTT
CDR3aa: CASSFPPSPLHF

v_gene: TRBV20-1
abundance: NA
d_gene: NA
j_gene: TRBJ1-3
CDR3nt: TGCAGTGTTCAGGACTCTGGAAACACCATATATTTT
CDR3aa: CSVQDSGNTIYF

v_gene: TRBV7-9
abundance: NA
d_gene: TRBD1
j_gene: TRBJ1-1
CDR3nt: TGTGCCAGCAGCCGAGGACAGGGAATGAACACTGAAGCTTTCTTT
CDR3aa: CASSRGQGMNTEAFF

v_gene: TRBV5-1
abundance: NA
d_gene: TRBD2
j_gene: TRBJ2-3
CDR3nt: TGCGCCAGCAGCCCCTCGGCGGGGGGCACAGATACGCAGTATTTT
CDR3aa: CASSPSAGGTDTQYF

v_gene: TRBV6-1
abundance: NA
d_gene: NA
j_gene: TRBJ1-5
CDR3nt: TGTGCCAGCAGCCCAGGTAATCAGCTTAGCAATCAGCCCCAGCATTTT
CDR3aa: CASSPGNQLSNQPQHF

v_gene: TRBV20-1
abundance: NA
d_gene: TRBD1
j_gene: TRBJ2-3
CDR3nt: TGCAGTGCAAATACTCCGGGACAGGGGATTAGCACAGATACGCAGTATTTT
CDR3aa: CSANTPGQGISTDTQYF

v_gene: TRBV6-1
abundance: few
d_gene: NA
j_gene: TRBJ1-2
CDR3nt: TGTGCCAGCACCGAACTACAGCATAACTATGGCTACACCTTC
CDR3aa: CASTELQHNYGYTF

v_gene: TRBV10-1
abundance: few
d_gene: NA
j_gene: TRBJ2-5
CDR3nt: TGCGCCAGCAGTGAGGAGTGGACCGGAGAGACCCAGTACTTC
CDR3aa: CASSEEWTGETQYF

v_gene: TRBV29-1
abundance: few
d_gene: NA
j_gene: TRBJ1-3
CDR3nt: TGCAGCGCCCAGATGAGCTCTGGAAACACCATATATTTT
CDR3aa: CSAQMSSGNTIYF

v_gene: TRBV6-1
abundance: NA
d_gene: NA
j_gene: TRBJ1-1
CDR3nt: TGTGCCAGCAGTGAACGTCACAGTGACACTGAAGCTTTCTTT
CDR3aa: CASSERHSDTEAFF

v_gene: TRBV7-3
abundance: few
d_gene: TRBD1
j_gene: TRBJ1-6
CDR3nt: TGTGCCAGCAGCTTAATTCGGGACAGGGGTTCACCCCTCCACTTT
CDR3aa: CASSLIRDRGSPLHF

v_gene: TRBV20-1
abundance: NA
d_gene: NA
j_gene: TRBJ1-2
CDR3nt: TGCAGTGCTAGTTCAGGGGTTTTCTATGGCTACACCTTC
CDR3aa: CSASSGVFYGYTF

v_gene: TRBV12-3/TRBV12-4
abundance: NA
d_gene: NA
j_gene: TRBJ1-6
CDR3nt: TGTGCCAGCAGTTTTCGGCCAAGCTCCTATAATTCACCTCTCCACTTT
CDR3aa: CASSFRPSSYNSPLHF

v_gene: TRBV7-9
abundance: few
d_gene: TRBD1
j_gene: TRBJ1-1
CDR3nt: TGTGCCAGCAGCCTACCAGACAGGGGATGGGGAGCTTTCTTT
CDR3aa: CASSLPDRGWGAFF

v_gene: TRBV9
abundance: NA
d_gene: NA
j_gene: TRBJ2-3
CDR3nt: TGTGCCAGCAGCGTAGAAAGTAGCGCGAGGGCAGATACGCAGTATTTT
CDR3aa: CASSVESSARADTQYF

v_gene: TRBV6-1
abundance: NA
d_gene: TRBD2
j_gene: TRBJ2-3
CDR3nt: TGTGCCAGCGCTCCCGGGACTATACCAGATACGCAGTATTTT
CDR3aa: CASAPGTIPDTQYF

v_gene: TRBV6-1
abundance: NA
d_gene: NA
j_gene: TRBJ2-7
CDR3nt: TGTGCCAGCGGAACTTACGAGCAGTACTTC
CDR3aa: CASGTYEQYF

v_gene: TRBV6-4
abundance: few
d_gene: NA
j_gene: TRBJ1-5
CDR3nt: TGTGCCAGCAAGGGAAGAGATCAGCCCCAGCATTTT
CDR3aa: CASKGRDQPQHF

v_gene: TRBV6-5
abundance: once
d_gene: NA
j_gene: TRBJ1-1
CDR3nt: TGTGCCAGCAGTTACGCTGGCGGTGAAGCTTTCTTT
CDR3aa: CASSYAGGEAFF

v_gene: TRBV6-1
abundance: NA
d_gene: TRBD1
j_gene: TRBJ1-1
CDR3nt: TGTGCCAGCAGTACCTCCCCGGGACAGGGGAACACTGAAGCTTTCTTT
CDR3aa: CASSTSPGQGNTEAFF

v_gene: TRBV19
abundance: NA
d_gene: TRBD2
j_gene: TRBJ2-3
CDR3nt: TGTGCCAGTAGTATACTAGCGGGGGGCCAAGATACGCAGTATTTT
CDR3aa: CASSILAGGQDTQYF

v_gene: TRBV15
abundance: NA
d_gene: NA
j_gene: TRBJ2-1
CDR3nt: TGTGCCACCAGCAGAGATGCAGGGGATGGCAATGGGCAGTTCTTC
CDR3aa: CATSRDAGDGNGQFF

v_gene: TRBV5-4
abundance: once
d_gene: NA
j_gene: TRBJ2-1
CDR3nt: TGTGCCAGCAGCTTGTACAGGGCCTCCTCCTACAATGAGCAGTTCTTC
CDR3aa: CASSLYRASSYNEQFF

v_gene: TRBV20-1
abundance: NA
d_gene: TRBD1
j_gene: TRBJ1-5
CDR3nt: TGCAGTGCTAGAGAGGAGACAGGGGATCGGCCCCAGCATTTT
CDR3aa: CSAREETGDRPQHF

v_gene: TRBV30
abundance: few
d_gene: NA
j_gene: TRBJ1-2
CDR3nt: TGTGCCTGGAGTGGAGGGTTGGGCCTGCTCACCTTC
CDR3aa: CAWSGGLGLLTF

v_gene: TRBV7-2
abundance: NA
d_gene: NA
j_gene: TRBJ1-1
CDR3nt: TGTGCCAGCAGCGAACAGGGTCGCCAATTTTATGAAGCTTTCTTT
CDR3aa: CASSEQGRQFYEAFF

v_gene: TRBV5-1
abundance: NA
d_gene: TRBD1
j_gene: TRBJ1-2
CDR3nt: TGCGCCAGCAGCTTGGCCGCGGGACAGGGGAATGGCTACACCTTC
CDR3aa: CASSLAAGQGNGYTF

v_gene: TRBV6-5
abundance: NA
d_gene: NA
j_gene: TRBJ2-6
CDR3nt: TGTGCCAGCAGTTACTCTGGGGGTACTGGGGCCAACGTCCTGACTTTC
CDR3aa: CASSYSGGTGANVLTF

v_gene: TRBV7-9
abundance: NA
d_gene: TRBD1
j_gene: TRBJ1-2
CDR3nt: TGTGCCAGCAGCTTAGTCGCCAGGGGGGACTATGGCTACACCTTC
CDR3aa: CASSLVARGDYGYTF

v_gene: TRBV7-2
abundance: NA
d_gene: NA
j_gene: TRBJ1-5
CDR3nt: TGTGCCAGCAGCTCACCGAACAGCCAGCCCCAGCATTTT
CDR3aa: CASSSPNSQPQHF

v_gene: TRBV5-8
abundance: NA
d_gene: NA
j_gene: TRBJ1-5
CDR3nt: TGTGCCAGCAGTGTCGAGACAGGCTCGAATCAGCCCCAGCATTTT
CDR3aa: CASSVETGSNQPQHF

v_gene: TRBV7-3
abundance: NA
d_gene: TRBD1
j_gene: TRBJ1-1
CDR3nt: TGTGCCAGCAGCTCCGGGACAGGGGGCGTCACTGAAGCTTTCTTT
CDR3aa: CASSSGTGGVTEAFF

v_gene: TRBV7-2
abundance: medium-sized
d_gene: NA
j_gene: TRBJ2-2
CDR3nt: TGTGCCAGCAGCCTCAGACCAGACACCGGGGAGCTGTTTTTT
CDR3aa: CASSLRPDTGELFF

v_gene: TRBV4-1
abundance: NA
d_gene: NA
j_gene: TRBJ1-6
CDR3nt: TGCGCCAGCAGCCAAGACGGACACGATAATTCACCCCTCCACTTT
CDR3aa: CASSQDGHDNSPLHF

v_gene: TRBV27
abundance: few
d_gene: TRBD2
j_gene: TRBJ2-2
CDR3nt: TGTGCCTGCCTAGCGGGAAACACCGGGGAGCTGTTTTTT
CDR3aa: CACLAGNTGELFF

v_gene: TRBV5-4
abundance: NA
d_gene: NA
j_gene: TRBJ2-7
CDR3nt: TGTGCCAGCAGCTCTGACGCGAATGTTGCCTACGAGCAGTACTTC
CDR3aa: CASSSDANVAYEQYF

v_gene: TRBV20-1
abundance: NA
d_gene: TRBD2
j_gene: TRBJ2-7
CDR3nt: TGCAGTGCTAGGTCTCCAGCGGGGGCCTCCTACGAGCAGTACTTC
CDR3aa: CSARSPAGASYEQYF

v_gene: TRBV2
abundance: NA
d_gene: NA
j_gene: TRBJ2-7
CDR3nt: TGTGCCAGCAGTGTTGGAGTCTACGAGCAGTACTTC
CDR3aa: CASSVGVYEQYF

v_gene: TRBV5-1
abundance: NA
d_gene: NA
j_gene: TRBJ2-3
CDR3nt: TGCGCCAGCAGCTTGACAGGGAGGGAGGCAGATACGCAGTATTTT
CDR3aa: CASSLTGREADTQYF

v_gene: TRBV5-1
abundance: NA
d_gene: NA
j_gene: TRBJ2-6
CDR3nt: TGCGCCAGCAGCTCGGGCTCTGGGGCCAACGTCCTGACTTTC
CDR3aa: CASSSGSGANVLTF

v_gene: TRBV19
abundance: few
d_gene: NA
j_gene: TRBJ1-6
CDR3nt: TGTGCCAGTAGTCGTTATGGTGGTAATTCACCCCTCCACTTT
CDR3aa: CASSRYGGNSPLHF

v_gene: TRBV6-1
abundance: NA
d_gene: NA
j_gene: TRBJ1-5
CDR3nt: TGTGCCAGCAGTGAAAACCCGCGGCAGCCCCAGCATTTT
CDR3aa: CASSENPRQPQHF

v_gene: TRBV5-1
abundance: few
d_gene: NA
j_gene: TRBJ1-1
CDR3nt: TGCGCCAGCAGCTTACACCAGGGGACTGAAGCTTTCTTT
CDR3aa: CASSLHQGTEAFF

v_gene: TRBV20-1
abundance: NA
d_gene: NA
j_gene: TRBJ2-7
CDR3nt: TGCAGTGCTTGGGGCAGCTCCTACGAGCAGTACTTC
CDR3aa: CSAWGSSYEQYF

v_gene: TRBV20-1
abundance: few
d_gene: NA
j_gene: TRBJ1-5
CDR3nt: TGCAGTGCTCCCAGTGGAGATCAGCCCCAGCATTTT
CDR3aa: CSAPSGDQPQHF

v_gene: TRBV6-1
abundance: medium-sized
d_gene: NA
j_gene: TRBJ1-2
CDR3nt: TGTGCCAGCGGTGTGGGGGGGGTTGAAGGCTACACCTTC
CDR3aa: CASGVGGVEGYTF

v_gene: TRBV6-1
abundance: NA
d_gene: TRBD1
j_gene: TRBJ1-5
CDR3nt: TGTGCCAGCAGGGTCGGGACAGGGAATCAGCCCCAGCATTTT
CDR3aa: CASRVGTGNQPQHF

v_gene: TRBV19
abundance: once
d_gene: TRBD1
j_gene: TRBJ2-3
CDR3nt: TGTGCCAGTAAAGTGACAGGGGGTCCGGATACGCAGTATTTT
CDR3aa: CASKVTGGPDTQYF

v_gene: TRBV6-2/TRBV6-3
abundance: few
d_gene: NA
j_gene: TRBJ1-1
CDR3nt: TGTGCCAGCTCTATCGCGGGAAGGACTGAAGCTTTCTTT
CDR3aa: CASSIAGRTEAFF

v_gene: TRBV5-6
abundance: NA
d_gene: TRBD1
j_gene: TRBJ2-3
CDR3nt: TGTGCCAGCAGCTGGGACAGGAGCACAGATACGCAGTATTTT
CDR3aa: CASSWDRSTDTQYF

v_gene: TRBV7-3
abundance: NA
d_gene: NA
j_gene: TRBJ2-6
CDR3nt: TGTGCCACCCATGCAGGGAAAGAGGCTGGGGCCAACGTCCTGACTTTC
CDR3aa: CATHAGKEAGANVLTF

v_gene: TRBV4-2
abundance: NA
d_gene: NA
j_gene: TRBJ1-6
CDR3nt: TGTGCCAGCAGCCAAGAGGGCAGCGACCCCTCACCCCTCCACTTT
CDR3aa: CASSQEGSDPSPLHF